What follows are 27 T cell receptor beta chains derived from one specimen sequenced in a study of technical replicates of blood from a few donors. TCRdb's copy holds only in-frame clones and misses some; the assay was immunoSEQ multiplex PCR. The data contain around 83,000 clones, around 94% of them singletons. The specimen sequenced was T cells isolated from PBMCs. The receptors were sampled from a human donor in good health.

The CDR3 coding sequence is TGTGCCAGCACCGATATCCCCAGACAGGACGATCAGCCCCAGCATTTT. Translation: CASTDIPRQDDQPQHF. The rearrangement links TRBV6-6 to TRBJ1-5, with a weak D call TRBD1 (6 bases). CDR1 and CDR2 from the germline V gene are MNHNY and SVGAGI (reference sequence). The CDR3 covers 16 residues. V was cut by 7 bases and J by 5 bases, with 21 bases left in between.

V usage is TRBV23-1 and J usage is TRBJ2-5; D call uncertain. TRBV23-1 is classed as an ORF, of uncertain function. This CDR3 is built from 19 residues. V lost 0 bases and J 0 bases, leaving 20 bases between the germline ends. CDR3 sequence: CASSQSSPGLAEDQETQYF. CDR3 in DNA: TGCGCCAGCAGTCAATCCTCGCCAGGCTTGGCCGAAGACCAAGAGACCCAGTACTTC.

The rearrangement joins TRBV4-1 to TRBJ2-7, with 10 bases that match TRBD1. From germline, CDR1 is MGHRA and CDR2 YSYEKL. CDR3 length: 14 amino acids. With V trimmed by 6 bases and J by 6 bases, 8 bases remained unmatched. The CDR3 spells CASRRGTGVCEQYF. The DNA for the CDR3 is TGCGCCAGCAGACGTGGGACAGGGGTCTGCGAGCAGTACTTC.

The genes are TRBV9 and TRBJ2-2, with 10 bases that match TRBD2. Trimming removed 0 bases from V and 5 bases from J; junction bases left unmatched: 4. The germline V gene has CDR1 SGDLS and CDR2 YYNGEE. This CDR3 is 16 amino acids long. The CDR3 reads CASSVDLAGETGELFF. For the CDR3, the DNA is TGTGCCAGCAGCGTAGACCTAGCGGGAGAAACCGGGGAGCTGTTTTTT.

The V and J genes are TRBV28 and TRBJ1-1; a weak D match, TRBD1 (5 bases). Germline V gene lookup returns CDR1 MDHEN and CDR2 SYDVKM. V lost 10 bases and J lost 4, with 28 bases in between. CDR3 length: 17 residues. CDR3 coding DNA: TGTGCCACCCGTGGGGGGGGTTGGGGGACGGGTTTCACTGAAGCTTTCTTT. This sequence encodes CATRGGGWGTGFTEAFF.

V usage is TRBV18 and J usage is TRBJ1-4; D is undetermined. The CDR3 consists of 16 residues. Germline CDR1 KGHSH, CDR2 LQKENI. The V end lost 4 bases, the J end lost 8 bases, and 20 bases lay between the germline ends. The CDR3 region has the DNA TGTGCCAGCTCACTCGCCCGGGGTAGGCGTGTGGAAAAACTGTTTTTT. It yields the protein CASSLARGRRVEKLFF.

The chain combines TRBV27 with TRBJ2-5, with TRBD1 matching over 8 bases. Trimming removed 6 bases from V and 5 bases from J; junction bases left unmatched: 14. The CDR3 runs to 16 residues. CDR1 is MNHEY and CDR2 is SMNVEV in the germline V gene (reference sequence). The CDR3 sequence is CASSWRQGRSVETQYF. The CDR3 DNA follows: TGTGCCAGCAGCTGGAGACAGGGGAGGTCAGTTGAGACCCAGTACTTC.

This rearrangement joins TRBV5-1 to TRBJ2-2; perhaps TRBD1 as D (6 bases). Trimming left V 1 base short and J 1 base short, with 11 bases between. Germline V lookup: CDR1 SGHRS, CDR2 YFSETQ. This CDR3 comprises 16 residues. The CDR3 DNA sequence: TGCGCCAGCAGCTTGCAGGGGAGTAGGAACACCGGGGAGCTGTTTTTT. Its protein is CASSLQGSRNTGELFF. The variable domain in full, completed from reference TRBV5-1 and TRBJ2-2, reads KAGVTQTPRYLIKTRGQQVTLSCSPISGHRSVSWYQQTPGQGLQFLFEYFSETQRNKGNFPGRFSGRQFSNSRSEMNVSTLELGDSALYLCASSLQGSRNTGELFFGEGSRLTVL.

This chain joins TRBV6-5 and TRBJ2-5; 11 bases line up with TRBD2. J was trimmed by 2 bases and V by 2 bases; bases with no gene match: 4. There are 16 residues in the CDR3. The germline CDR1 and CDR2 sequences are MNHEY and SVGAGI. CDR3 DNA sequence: TGTGCCAGCAGTTACGCGGGACTAGCGGAACAAGAGACCCAGTACTTC. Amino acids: CASSYAGLAEQETQYF.

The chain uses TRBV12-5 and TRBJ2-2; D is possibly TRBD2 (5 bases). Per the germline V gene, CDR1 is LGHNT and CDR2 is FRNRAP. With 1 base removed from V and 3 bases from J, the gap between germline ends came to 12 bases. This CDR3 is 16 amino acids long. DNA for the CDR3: TGTGCTAGTGGTTTGGGAGCGGTATGGGACACCGGGGAGCTGTTTTTT. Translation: CASGLGAVWDTGELFF.

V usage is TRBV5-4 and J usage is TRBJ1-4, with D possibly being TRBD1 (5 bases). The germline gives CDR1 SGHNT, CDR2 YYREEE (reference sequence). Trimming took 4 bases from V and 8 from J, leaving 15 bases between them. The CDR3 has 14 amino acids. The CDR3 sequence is CASSPSGESEKLFF. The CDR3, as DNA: TGTGCCAGCAGCCCATCGGGGGAGTCCGAAAAACTGTTTTTT.

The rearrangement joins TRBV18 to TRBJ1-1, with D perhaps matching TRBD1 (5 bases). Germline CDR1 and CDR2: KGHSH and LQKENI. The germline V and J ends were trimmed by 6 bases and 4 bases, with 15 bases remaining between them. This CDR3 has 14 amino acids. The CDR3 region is CASSGGTQFTEAFF. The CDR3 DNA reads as TGTGCCAGCTCTGGAGGGACCCAGTTCACTGAAGCTTTCTTT.

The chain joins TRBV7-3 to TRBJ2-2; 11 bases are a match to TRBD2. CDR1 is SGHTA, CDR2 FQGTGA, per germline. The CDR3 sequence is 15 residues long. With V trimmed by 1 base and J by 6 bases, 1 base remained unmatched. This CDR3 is CASSLSSGGAGELFF. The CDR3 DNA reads TGTGCCAGCAGCTTAAGTAGCGGGGGGGCCGGGGAGCTGTTTTTT.

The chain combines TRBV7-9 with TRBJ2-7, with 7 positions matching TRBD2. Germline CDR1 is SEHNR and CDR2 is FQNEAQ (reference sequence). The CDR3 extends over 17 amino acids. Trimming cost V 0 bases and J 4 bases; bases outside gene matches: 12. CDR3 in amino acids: CASSLAVSLGGIYEQYF. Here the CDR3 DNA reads TGTGCCAGCAGCTTAGCGGTCTCCTTGGGAGGGATATACGAGCAGTACTTC. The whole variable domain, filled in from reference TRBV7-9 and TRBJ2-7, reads DTGVSQNPRHKITKRGQNVTFRCDPISEHNRLYWYRQTLGQGPEFLTYFQNEAQLEKSRLLSDRFSAERPKGSFSTLEIQRTEQGDSAMYLCASSLAVSLGGIYEQYFGPGTRLTVT.

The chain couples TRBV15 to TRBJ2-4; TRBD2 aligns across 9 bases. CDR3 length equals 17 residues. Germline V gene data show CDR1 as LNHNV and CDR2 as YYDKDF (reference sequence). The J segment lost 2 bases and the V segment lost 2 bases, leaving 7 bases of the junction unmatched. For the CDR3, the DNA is TGTGCCACCAGCAGACCGGGACTAGCTTCGTCCAAAAACATTCAGTACTTC. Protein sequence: CATSRPGLASSKNIQYF.

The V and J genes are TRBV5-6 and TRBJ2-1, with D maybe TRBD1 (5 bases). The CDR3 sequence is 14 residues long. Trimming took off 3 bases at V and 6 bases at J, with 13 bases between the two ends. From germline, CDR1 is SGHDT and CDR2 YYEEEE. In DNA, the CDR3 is TGTGCCAGCAGCTCCTGGACACACTTCAATGAGCAGTTCTTC. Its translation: CASSSWTHFNEQFF.

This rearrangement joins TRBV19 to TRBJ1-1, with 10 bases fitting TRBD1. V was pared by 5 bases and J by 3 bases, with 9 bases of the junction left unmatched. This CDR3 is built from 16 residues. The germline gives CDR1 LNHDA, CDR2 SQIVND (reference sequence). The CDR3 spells CASSGRQGAGYTEAFF. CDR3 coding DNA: TGTGCCAGTAGTGGGCGACAGGGGGCAGGATACACTGAAGCTTTCTTT.

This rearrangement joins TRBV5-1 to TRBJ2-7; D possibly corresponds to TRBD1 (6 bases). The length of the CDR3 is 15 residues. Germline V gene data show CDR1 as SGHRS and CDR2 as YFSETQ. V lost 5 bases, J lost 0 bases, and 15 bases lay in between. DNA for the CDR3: TGCGCCAGCAGTTTCCGAGACAGGAGCTCCTACGAGCAGTACTTC. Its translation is CASSFRDRSSYEQYF.

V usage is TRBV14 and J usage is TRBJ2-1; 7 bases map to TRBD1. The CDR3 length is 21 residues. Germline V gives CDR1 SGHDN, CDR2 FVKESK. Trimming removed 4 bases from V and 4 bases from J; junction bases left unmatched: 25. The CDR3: CASSRERGRWTGTTNYNEQFF. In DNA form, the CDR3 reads TGTGCCAGCAGCCGGGAGAGGGGGCGCTGGACCGGGACGACCAATTACAATGAGCAGTTCTTC.

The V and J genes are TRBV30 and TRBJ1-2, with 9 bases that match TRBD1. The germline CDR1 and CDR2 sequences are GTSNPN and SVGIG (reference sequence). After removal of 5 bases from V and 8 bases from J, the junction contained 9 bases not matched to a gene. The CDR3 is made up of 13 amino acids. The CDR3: CAWGGQGIWGYTF. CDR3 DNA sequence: TGTGCCTGGGGGGGACAGGGAATATGGGGCTACACCTTC.

CDR3 DNA sequence: TGTGCCAGCTCACCACCGGGACACCTCGTCCACGAGCAGTACTTC. Translation: CASSPPGHLVHEQYF. V usage is TRBV18 and J usage is TRBJ2-7, with a tentative D call TRBD1 (6 bases). The V gene lost 0 bases and the J gene lost 5 bases, with 14 bases spanning the gap. The CDR3 contains 15 residues. The germline V gene encodes CDR1 KGHSH and CDR2 LQKENI.

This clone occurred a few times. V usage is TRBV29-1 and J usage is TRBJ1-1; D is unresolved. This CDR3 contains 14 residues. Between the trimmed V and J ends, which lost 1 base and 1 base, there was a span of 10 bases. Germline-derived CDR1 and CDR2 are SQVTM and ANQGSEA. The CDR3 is CSVEVEVRNTEAFF. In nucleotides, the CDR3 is TGCAGCGTTGAAGTGGAGGTAAGGAACACTGAAGCTTTCTTT.

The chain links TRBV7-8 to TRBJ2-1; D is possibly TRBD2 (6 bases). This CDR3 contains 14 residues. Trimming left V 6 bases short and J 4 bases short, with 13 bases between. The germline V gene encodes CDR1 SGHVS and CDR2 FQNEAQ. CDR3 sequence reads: CASSFGLQYNEQFF. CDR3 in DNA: TGTGCCAGCAGTTTCGGACTACAATACAATGAGCAGTTCTTC.

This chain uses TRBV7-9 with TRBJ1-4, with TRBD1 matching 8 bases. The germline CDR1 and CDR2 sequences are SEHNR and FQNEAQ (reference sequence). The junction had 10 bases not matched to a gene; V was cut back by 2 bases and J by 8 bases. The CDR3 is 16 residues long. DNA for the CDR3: TGTGCCAGCAGCTTAACTCAGGGGGCTCAACGGGAAAAACTGTTTTTT. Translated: CASSLTQGAQREKLFF.

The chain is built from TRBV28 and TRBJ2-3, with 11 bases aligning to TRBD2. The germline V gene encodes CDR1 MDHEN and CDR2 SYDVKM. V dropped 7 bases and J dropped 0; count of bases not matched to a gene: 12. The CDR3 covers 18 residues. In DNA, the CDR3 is TGTGCCAGCACCATAGCGGGAGGGCCCACTGTGAGCACAGATACGCAGTATTTT. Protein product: CASTIAGGPTVSTDTQYF.

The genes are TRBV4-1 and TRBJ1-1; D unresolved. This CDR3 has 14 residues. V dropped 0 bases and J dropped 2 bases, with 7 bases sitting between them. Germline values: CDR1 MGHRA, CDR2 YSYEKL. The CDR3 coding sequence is TGCGCCAGCAGCCAAGAGGCAGGAAACACTGAAGCTTTCTTT. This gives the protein CASSQEAGNTEAFF.

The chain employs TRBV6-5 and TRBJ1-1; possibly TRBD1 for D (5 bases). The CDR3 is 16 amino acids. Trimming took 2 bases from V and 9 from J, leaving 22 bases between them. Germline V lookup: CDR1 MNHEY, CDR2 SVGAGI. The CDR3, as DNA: TGTGCCAGCAGTTACCTGTTCTCCGGGACGGGAGGTAAAGCTTTCTTT. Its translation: CASSYLFSGTGGKAFF.